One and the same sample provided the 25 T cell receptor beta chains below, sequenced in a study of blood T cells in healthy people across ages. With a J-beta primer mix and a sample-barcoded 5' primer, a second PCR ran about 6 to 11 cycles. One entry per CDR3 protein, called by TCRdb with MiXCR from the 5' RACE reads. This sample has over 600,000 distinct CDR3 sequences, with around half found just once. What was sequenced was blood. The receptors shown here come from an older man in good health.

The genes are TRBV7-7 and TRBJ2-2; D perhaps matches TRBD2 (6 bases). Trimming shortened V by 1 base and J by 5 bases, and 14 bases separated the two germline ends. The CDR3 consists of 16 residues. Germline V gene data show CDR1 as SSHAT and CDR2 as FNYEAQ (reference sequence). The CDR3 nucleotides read TGTGCCAGCAGCTTAGGACGGGAGAAGAGAACCGGGGAGCTGTTTTTT. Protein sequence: CASSLGREKRTGELFF.

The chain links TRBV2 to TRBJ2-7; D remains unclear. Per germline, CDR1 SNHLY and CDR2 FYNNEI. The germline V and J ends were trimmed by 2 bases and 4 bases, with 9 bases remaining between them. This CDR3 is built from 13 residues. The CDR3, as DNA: TGTGCCAGCAGTGAACGTTCCGGGTACGAGCAGTACTTC. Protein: CASSERSGYEQYF.

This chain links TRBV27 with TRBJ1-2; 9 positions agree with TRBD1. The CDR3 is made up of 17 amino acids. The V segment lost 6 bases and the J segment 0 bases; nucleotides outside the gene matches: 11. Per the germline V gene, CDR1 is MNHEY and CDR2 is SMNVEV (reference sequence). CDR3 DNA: TGTGCCAGCAGCGGAGTGACCGGGACAGGGACTAACTATGGCTACACCTTC. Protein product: CASSGVTGTGTNYGYTF.

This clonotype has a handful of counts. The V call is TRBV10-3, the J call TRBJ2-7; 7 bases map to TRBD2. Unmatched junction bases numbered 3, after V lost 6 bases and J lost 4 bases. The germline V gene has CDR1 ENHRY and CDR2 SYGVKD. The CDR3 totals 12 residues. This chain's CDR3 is CAISDGRYEQYF. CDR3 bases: TGTGCCATCAGCGACGGGAGGTACGAGCAGTACTTC.

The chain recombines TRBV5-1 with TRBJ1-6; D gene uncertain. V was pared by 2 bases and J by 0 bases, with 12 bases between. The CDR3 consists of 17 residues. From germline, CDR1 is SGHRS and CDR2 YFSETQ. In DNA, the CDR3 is TGCGCCAGCAGCTTATCAATGGGAAGCTCCTATAATTCACCCCTCCACTTT. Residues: CASSLSMGSSYNSPLHF.

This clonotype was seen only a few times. CDR3 DNA: TGCGCCAGCAGCCGTGCGGGACAACCGGGGGAGACCCAGTACTTC. Protein sequence: CASSRAGQPGETQYF. The chain joins TRBV5-1 to TRBJ2-5, with D perhaps being TRBD1 or TRBD2 (6 bases each). V dropped 4 bases and J dropped 5 bases, with 18 bases sitting between them. The CDR3 covers 15 residues. Germline CDR1 SGHRS, CDR2 YFSETQ.

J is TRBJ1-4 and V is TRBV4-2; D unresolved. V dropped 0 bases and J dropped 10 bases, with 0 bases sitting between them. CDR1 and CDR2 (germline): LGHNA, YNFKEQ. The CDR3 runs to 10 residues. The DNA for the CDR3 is TGTGCCAGCAGCCAAGAAAAACTGTTTTTT. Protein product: CASSQEKLFF.

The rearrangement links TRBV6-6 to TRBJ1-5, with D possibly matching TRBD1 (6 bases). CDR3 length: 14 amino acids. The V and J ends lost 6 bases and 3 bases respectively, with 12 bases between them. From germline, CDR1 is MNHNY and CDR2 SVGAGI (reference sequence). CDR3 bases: TGTGCCAGCAGCCCCCGACAGGCCAATCAGCCCCAGCATTTT. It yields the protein CASSPRQANQPQHF.

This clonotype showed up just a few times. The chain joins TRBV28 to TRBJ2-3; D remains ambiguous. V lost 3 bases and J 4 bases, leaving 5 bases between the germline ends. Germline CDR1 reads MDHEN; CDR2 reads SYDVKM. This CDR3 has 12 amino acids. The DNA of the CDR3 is TGTGCCAGCAGTTTTTTCCCAGATACGCAGTATTTT. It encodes CASSFFPDTQYF.

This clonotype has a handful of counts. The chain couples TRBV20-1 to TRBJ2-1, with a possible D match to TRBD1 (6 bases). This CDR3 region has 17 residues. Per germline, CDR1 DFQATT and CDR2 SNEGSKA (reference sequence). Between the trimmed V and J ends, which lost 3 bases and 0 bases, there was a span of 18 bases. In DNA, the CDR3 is TGCAGTGCTAGTCCCGGATGGGTGGACAGCTCCTACAATGAGCAGTTCTTC. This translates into CSASPGWVDSSYNEQFF.

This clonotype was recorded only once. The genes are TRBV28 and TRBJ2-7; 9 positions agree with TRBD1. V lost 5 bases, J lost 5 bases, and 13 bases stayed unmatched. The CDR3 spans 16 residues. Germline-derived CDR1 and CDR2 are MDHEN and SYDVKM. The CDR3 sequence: CASSTPGQGKRNEQYF. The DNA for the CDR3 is TGTGCCAGCAGTACCCCGGGACAGGGTAAGAGGAACGAGCAGTACTTC.

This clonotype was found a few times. The CDR3 region is CASRDGTSGNEQFF. The CDR3 DNA follows: TGTGCCAGCAGAGATGGGACTAGCGGTAATGAGCAGTTCTTC. The J gene is TRBJ2-1, the V gene TRBV6-4, with TRBD2 matching over 11 bases. This CDR3 is 14 amino acids long. The ends lost 6 bases at V and 7 bases at J; junction bases unmatched: 5. The germline V gene has CDR1 MRHNA and CDR2 SNTAGT.

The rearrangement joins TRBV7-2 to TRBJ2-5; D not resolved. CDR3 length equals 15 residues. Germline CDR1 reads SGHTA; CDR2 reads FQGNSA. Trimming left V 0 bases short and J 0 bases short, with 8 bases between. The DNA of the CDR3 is TGTGCCAGCAGCTTAGCGGGGATGTACCAAGAGACCCAGTACTTC. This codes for CASSLAGMYQETQYF.

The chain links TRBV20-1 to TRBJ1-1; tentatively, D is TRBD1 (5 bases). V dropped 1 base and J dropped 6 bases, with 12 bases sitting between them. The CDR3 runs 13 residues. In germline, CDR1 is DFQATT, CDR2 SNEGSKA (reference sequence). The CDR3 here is CSARAGSQAEAFF. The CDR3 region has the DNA TGCAGTGCTAGAGCAGGGTCTCAGGCTGAAGCTTTCTTT.

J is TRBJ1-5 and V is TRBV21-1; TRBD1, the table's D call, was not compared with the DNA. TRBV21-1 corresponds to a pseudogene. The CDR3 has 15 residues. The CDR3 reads CASSKAGTLVGPQHF. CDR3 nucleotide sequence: TGTGCCAGCAGCAAAGCCGGGACCCTGGTGGGGCCCCAGCATTTT.

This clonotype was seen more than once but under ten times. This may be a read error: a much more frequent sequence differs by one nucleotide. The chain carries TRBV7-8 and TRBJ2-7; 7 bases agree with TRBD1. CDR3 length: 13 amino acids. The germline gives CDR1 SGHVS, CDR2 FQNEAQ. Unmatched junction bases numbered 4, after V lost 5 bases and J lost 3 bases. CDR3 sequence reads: CASSPTGNYEQYF. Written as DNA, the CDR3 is TGTGCCAGCAGCCCGACAGGGAACTACGAGCAGTACTTC.

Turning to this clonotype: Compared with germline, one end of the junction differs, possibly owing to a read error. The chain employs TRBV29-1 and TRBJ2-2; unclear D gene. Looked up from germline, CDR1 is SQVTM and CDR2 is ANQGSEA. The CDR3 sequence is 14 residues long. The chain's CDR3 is CSAETSRVAGELFF. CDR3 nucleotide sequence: TGCAGCGCTGAAACCTCAAGGGTGGCCGGGGAGCTGTTTTTT.

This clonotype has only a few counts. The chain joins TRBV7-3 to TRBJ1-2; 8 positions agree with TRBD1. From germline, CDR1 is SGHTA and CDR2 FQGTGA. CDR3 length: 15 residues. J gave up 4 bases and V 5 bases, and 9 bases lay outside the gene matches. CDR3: CASSPTHGTGYGYTF. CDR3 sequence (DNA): TGTGCCAGCAGCCCAACACATGGGACAGGCTATGGCTACACCTTC.

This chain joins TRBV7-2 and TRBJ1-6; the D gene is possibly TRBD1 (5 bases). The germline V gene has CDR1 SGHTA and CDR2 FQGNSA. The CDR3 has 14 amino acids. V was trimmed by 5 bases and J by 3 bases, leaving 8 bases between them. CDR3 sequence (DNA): TGTGCCAGCAGCCCGGGACTCTATAATTCACCCCTCCACTTT. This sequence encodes CASSPGLYNSPLHF.

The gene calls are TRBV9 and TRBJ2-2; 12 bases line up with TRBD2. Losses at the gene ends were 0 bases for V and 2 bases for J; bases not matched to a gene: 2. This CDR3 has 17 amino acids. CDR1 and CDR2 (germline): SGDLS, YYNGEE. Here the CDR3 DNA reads TGTGCCAGCAGCGTAGGACTAGCGGGGGCCAACACCGGGGAGCTGTTTTTT. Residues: CASSVGLAGANTGELFF.

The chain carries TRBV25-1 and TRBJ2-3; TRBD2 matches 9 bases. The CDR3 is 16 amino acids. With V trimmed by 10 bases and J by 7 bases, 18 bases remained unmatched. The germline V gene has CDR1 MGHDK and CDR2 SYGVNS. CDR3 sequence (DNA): TGTGCCACCCTGGGGGATAGCGGGAGAGGAGTGTATACGCAGTATTTT. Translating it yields CATLGDSGRGVYTQYF.

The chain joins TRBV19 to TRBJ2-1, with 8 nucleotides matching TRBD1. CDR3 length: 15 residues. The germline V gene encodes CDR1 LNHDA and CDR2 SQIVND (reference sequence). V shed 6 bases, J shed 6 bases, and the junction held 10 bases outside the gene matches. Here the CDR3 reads CASSPTGVVSNEQFF. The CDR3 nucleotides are TGTGCCAGTAGCCCGACAGGGGTAGTCTCCAATGAGCAGTTCTTC. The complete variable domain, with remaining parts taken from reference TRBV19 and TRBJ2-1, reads DGGITQSPKYLFRKEGQNVTLSCEQNLNHDAMYWYRQDPGQGLRLIYYSQIVNDFQKGDIAEGYSVSREKKESFPLTVTSAQKNPTAFYLCASSPTGVVSNEQFFGPGTRLTVL.

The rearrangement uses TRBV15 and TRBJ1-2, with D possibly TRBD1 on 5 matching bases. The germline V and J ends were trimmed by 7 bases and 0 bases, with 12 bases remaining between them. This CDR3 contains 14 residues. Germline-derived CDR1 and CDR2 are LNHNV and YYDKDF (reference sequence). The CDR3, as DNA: TGTGCCACCACCCCGGGACCTACTAACTATGGCTACACCTTC. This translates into CATTPGPTNYGYTF.

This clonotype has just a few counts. The CDR3, as DNA: TGTGCCAGCAGCATCAGGGGGGGTCAGCCCCAGCATTTT. Amino acid sequence: CASSIRGGQPQHF. J is TRBJ1-5 and V is TRBV7-2; 7 nucleotides match TRBD1. Germline CDR1 reads SGHTA; CDR2 reads FQGNSA. V was pared by 5 bases and J by 6 bases, with 4 bases of the junction left unmatched. The CDR3 runs 13 residues.

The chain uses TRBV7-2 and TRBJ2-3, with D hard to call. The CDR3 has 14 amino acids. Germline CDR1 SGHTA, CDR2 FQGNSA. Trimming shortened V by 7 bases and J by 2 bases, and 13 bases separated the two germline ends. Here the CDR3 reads CASIPGEPTDTQYF. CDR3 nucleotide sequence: TGTGCCAGCATCCCAGGAGAGCCCACAGATACGCAGTATTTT.